This TCR beta chain was sequenced in a study of cytomegalovirus exposure and HLA in healthy donors. Trimming shortened V by 2 bases and J by 7 bases, and 9 bases separated the two germline ends. This CDR3 is built from 13 residues. Germline V gene lookup returns CDR1 SGHRS and CDR2 YFSETQ. General study findings and limits: Under in vitro conditions, three CMV-associated chains were confirmed as specific for CMV antigens.

The PCR was carried out with 60 Vbeta primers and 13 Jbeta primers. Clones were sequenced by immunoSEQ multiplex PCR, and TCRdb holds only the in-frame ones, with some missing. The sample lists 150,000 to 200,000 clones; 75% to 85% were seen once. About this clone itself: Its antigen is as yet unknown.

The receptor's source is a woman aged 50 to 65 in good health and CMV-seronegative. Material for sequencing was PBMCs. This chain joins TRBV5-1 and TRBJ2-2, with D hard to call. This CDR3 is CASSFQVDGELFF. The CDR3 DNA sequence: TGCGCCAGCAGCTTCCAGGTTGACGGGGAGCTGTTTTTT.